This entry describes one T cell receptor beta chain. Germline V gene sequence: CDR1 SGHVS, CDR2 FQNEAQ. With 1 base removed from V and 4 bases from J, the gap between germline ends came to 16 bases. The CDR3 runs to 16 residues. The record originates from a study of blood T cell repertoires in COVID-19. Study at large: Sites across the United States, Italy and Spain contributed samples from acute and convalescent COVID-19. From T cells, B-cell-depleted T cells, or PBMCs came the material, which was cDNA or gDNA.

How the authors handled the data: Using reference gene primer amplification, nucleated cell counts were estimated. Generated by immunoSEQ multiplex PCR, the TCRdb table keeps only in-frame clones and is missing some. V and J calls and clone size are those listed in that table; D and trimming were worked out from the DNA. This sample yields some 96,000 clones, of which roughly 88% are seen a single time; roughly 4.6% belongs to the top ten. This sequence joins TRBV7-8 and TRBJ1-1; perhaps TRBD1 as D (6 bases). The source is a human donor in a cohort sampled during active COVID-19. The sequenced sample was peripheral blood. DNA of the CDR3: TGTGCCAGCAGCTTAGTGGGGGGGGCAGTGGGCACTGAAGCTTTCTTT. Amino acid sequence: CASSLVGGAVGTEAFF.